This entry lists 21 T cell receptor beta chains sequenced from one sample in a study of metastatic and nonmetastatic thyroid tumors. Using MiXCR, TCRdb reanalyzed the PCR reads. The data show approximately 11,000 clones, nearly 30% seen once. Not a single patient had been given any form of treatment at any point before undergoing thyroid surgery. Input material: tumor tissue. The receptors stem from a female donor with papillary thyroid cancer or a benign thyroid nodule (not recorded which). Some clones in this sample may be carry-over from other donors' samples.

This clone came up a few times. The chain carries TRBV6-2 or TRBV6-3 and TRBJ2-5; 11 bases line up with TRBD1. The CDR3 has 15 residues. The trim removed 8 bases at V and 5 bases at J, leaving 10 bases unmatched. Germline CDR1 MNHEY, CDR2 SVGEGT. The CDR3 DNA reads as TGTGCCAGCGAAAGTCTCCGGGACAGGGGGGAGACCCAGTACTTC. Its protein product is CASESLRDRGETQYF.

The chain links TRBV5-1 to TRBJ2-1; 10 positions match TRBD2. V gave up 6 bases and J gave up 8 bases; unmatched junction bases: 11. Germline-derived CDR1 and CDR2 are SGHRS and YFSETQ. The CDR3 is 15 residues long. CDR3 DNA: TGCGCCAGCAATCTACGAGCGGGAGGGCCCGATGAGCAGTTCTTC. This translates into CASNLRAGGPDEQFF. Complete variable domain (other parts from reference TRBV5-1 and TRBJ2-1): KAGVTQTPRYLIKTRGQQVTLSCSPISGHRSVSWYQQTPGQGLQFLFEYFSETQRNKGNFPGRFSGRQFSNSRSEMNVSTLELGDSALYLCASNLRAGGPDEQFFGPGTRLTVL.

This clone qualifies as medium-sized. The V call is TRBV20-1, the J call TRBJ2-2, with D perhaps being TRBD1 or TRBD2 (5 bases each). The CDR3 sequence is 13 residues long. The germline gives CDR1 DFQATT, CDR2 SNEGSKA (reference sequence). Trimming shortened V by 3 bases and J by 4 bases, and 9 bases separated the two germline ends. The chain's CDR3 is CSARVGPTGELFF. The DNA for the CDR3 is TGCAGTGCTAGGGTGGGACCCACCGGGGAGCTGTTTTTT.

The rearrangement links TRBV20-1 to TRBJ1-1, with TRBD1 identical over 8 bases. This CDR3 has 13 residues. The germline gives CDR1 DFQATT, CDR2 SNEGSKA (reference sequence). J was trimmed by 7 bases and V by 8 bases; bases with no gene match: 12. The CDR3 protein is CSPWTGNDYEAFF. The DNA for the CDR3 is TGCAGTCCCTGGACAGGGAACGATTATGAAGCTTTCTTT.

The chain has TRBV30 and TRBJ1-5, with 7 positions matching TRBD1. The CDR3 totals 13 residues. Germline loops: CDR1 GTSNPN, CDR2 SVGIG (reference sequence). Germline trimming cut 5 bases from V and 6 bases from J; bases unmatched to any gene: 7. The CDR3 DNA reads TGTGCCTGGGCTTACGACAGGGTTCAGCCCCAGCATTTT. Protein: CAWAYDRVQPQHF.

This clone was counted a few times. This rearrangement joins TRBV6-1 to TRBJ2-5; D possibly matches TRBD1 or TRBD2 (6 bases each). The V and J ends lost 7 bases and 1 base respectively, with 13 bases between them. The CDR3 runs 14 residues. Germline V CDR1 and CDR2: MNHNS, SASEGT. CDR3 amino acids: CASTGGYFQETQYF. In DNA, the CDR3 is TGTGCCAGCACCGGGGGCTACTTCCAAGAGACCCAGTACTTC.

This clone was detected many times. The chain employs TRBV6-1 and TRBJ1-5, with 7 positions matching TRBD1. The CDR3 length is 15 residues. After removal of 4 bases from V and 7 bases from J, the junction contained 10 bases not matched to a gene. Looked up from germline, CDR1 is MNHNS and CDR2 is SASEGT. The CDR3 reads CASSAGQESSQPQHF. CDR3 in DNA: TGTGCCAGCAGTGCCGGACAGGAGAGCTCCCAGCCCCAGCATTTT.

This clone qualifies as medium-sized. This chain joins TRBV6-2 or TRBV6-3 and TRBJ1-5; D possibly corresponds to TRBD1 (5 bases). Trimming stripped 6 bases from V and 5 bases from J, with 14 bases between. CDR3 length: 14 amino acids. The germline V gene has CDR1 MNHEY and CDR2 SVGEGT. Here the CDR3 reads CASSLARDDQPQHF. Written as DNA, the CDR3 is TGTGCCAGCAGCCTGGCCCGGGACGATCAGCCCCAGCATTTT.

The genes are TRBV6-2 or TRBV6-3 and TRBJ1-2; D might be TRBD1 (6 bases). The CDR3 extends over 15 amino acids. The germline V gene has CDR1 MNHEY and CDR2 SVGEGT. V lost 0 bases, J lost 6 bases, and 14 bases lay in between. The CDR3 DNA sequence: TGTGCCAGCAGTTACTCATGGGGAACAGGGAATGGCTACACCTTC. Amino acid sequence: CASSYSWGTGNGYTF.

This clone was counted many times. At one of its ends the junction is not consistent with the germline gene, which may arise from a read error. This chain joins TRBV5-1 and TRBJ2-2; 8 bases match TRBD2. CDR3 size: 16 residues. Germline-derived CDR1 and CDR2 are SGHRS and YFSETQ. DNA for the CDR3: TGCGCCAGCAGCCCCGCGGGGGGCACGAACACCGGGGAGCTGTCTTTT. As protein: CASSPAGGTNTGELSF.

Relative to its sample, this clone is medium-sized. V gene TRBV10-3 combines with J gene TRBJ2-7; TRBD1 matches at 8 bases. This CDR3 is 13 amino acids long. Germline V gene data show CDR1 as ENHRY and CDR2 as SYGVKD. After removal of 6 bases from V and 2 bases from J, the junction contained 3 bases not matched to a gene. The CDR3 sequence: CAISLGQAYEQYF. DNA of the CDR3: TGTGCCATCAGCCTGGGACAGGCCTACGAGCAGTACTTC.

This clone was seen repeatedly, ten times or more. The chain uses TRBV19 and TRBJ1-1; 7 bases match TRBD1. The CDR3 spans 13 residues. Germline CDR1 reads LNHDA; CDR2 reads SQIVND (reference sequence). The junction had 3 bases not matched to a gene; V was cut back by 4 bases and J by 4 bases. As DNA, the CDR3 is TGTGCCAGTAGTACCAGGGGGGGCACTGAAGCTTTCTTT. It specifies CASSTRGGTEAFF.

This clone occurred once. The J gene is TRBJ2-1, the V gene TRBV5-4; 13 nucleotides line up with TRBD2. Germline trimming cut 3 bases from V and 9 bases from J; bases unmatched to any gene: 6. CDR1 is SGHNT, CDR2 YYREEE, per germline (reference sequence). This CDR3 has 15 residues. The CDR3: CASSSLAGGPVEQFF. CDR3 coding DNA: TGTGCCAGCAGCTCACTAGCGGGAGGGCCGGTTGAGCAGTTCTTC.

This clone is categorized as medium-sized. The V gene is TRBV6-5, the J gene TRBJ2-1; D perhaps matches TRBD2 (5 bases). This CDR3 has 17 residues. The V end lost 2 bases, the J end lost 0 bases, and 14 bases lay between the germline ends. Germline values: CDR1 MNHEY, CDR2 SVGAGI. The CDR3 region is CASSYLAAGGSYNEQFF. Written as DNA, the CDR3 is TGTGCCAGCAGTTACCTTGCGGCGGGCGGCTCCTACAATGAGCAGTTCTTC.

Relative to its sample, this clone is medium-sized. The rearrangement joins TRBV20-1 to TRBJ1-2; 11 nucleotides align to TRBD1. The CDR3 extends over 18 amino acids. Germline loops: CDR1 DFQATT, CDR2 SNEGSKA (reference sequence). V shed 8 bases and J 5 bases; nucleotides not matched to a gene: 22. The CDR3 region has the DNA TGCAGTCATCAGGCGGCATGGTCAGGGGACAGGGGGGAGTATGGCTACACCTTC. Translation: CSHQAAWSGDRGEYGYTF.

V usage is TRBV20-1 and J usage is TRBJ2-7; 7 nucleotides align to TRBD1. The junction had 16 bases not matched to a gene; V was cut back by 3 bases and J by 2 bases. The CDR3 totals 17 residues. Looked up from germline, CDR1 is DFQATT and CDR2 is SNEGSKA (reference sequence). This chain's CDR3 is CSASPGTAASSPYEQYF. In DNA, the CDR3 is TGCAGTGCTAGCCCCGGGACAGCCGCGTCGTCTCCCTACGAGCAGTACTTC.

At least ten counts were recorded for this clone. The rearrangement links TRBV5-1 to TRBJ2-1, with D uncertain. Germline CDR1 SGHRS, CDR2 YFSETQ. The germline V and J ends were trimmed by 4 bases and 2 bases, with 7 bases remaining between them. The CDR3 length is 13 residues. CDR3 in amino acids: CASSILPYNEQFF. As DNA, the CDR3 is TGCGCCAGCAGCATACTACCCTACAATGAGCAGTTCTTC.

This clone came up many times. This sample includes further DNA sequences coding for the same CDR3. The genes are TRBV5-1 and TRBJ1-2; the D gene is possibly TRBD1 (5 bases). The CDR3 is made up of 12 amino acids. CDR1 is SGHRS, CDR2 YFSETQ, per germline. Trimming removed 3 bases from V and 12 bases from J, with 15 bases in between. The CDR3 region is CASSSSARVHTF. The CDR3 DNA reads TGCGCCAGCAGCTCCTCTGCCAGGGTACACACCTTC.

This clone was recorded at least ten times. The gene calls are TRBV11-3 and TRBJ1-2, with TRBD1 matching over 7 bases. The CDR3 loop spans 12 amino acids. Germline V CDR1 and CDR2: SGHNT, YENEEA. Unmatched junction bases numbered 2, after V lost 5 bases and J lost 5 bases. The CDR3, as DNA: TGTGCCAGCAGCCAGGGGGGGTATGGCTACACCTTC. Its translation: CASSQGGYGYTF.

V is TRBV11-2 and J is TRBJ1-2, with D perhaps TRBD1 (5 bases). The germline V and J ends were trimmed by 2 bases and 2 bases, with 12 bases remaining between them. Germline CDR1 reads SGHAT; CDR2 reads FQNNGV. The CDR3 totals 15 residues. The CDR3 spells CASSLHKGWNYGYTF. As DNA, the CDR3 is TGTGCCAGCAGCTTACATAAGGGGTGGAACTATGGCTACACCTTC.

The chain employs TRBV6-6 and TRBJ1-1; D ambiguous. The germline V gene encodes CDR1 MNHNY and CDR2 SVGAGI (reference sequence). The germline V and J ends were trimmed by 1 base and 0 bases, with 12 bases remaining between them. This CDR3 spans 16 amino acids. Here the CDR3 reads CASSYLSVGMNTEAFF. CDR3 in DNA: TGTGCCAGCAGTTACTTGTCAGTGGGGATGAACACTGAAGCTTTCTTT.